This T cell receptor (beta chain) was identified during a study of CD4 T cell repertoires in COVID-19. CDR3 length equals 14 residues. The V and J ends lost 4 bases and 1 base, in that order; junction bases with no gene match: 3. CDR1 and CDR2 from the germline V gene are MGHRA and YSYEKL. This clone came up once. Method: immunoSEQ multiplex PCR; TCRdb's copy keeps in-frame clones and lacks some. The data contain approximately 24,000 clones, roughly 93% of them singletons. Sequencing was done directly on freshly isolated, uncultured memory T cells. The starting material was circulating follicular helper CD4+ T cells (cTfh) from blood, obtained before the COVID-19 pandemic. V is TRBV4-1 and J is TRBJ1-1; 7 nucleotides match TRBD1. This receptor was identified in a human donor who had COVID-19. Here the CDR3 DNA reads TGCGCCAGCAGCCCAGGGACAGAGAACACTGAAGCTTTCTTT. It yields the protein CASSPGTENTEAFF.